This T cell receptor (beta chain) was sequenced during a study of blood T cell repertoires in COVID-19. Clones were read by immunoSEQ multiplex PCR, and TCRdb kept only the in-frame ones, dropping some. The table records 75,000 to 100,000 clones, about 88% of them present only once. The CDR3 consists of 14 residues. The V and J ends lost 2 bases and 6 bases respectively, with 11 bases between them. Germline-derived CDR1 and CDR2 are LGHNT and FRNRAP. The clonotype comes from a woman older than 75 with acute or convalescent COVID-19. Source material: peripheral blood. The chain carries TRBV12-5 and TRBJ1-5, with a possible D match to TRBD1 (6 bases). CDR3 DNA sequence: TGTGCTAGTGGTTTGTCGTCAGGGGTTCAGCCCCAGCATTTT. As protein: CASGLSSGVQPQHF.